This T cell receptor beta chain was sequenced for a study of glioma-infiltrating T cells after dendritic cell vaccination (dated by TCRdb to 2015 to 2016). With respect to the entire study: The cohort comprised around 15 glioblastoma patients from Phase I and II dendritic cell vaccination trials, 9 newly diagnosed and 6 with recurrent disease. Patients received autologous tumor lysate-pulsed dendritic cell vaccination between 2003 and 2012. Each patient was given three intradermal dendritic cell vaccine injections, spaced two weeks apart, in the arm below the axilla. Survival after dendritic cell vaccination was correlated with TCR sequencing metrics, including TIL content and tumor-blood repertoire overlap. In glioblastoma patients vaccinated with dendritic cells, deep sequencing of TCR beta CDR3 regions served to measure tumor-infiltrating lymphocyte content and to compare repertoires between tumor and blood. The vaccine was prepared from monocyte-derived dendritic cells that were cultured for seven to eight days with IL-4 and GM-CSF and then pulsed overnight with autologous tumor lysate.

The time point label for this specimen denotes: after dendritic cell vaccination, including at tumor progression/relapse. Selection of patients required sufficient residual fresh-frozen tumor tissue and over two years of available survival data. Molecular status otherwise varied across the glioblastoma patients, but none of them carried an isocitrate dehydrogenase mutation. PBMC collection took place before vaccination, two weeks after the third vaccination, and at tumor progression if progression occurred. Genomic DNA was extracted with the Qiagen DNeasy Blood extraction Kit. Trimming costs V 1 base and J 4 bases, and their ends lie 8 bases apart. The germline V gene gives CDR1 as MGHDK and CDR2 as SYGVNS. Reading from cysteine to phenylalanine, the CDR3 counts 15 amino acids. This entry keeps only the CDR3 DNA: 45 bases, framed from base 1. Points the paper makes about the study in general: Longer time to progression and overall survival after dendritic cell vaccination were predicted by higher estimated pretreatment TIL content. The cohort was small and heterogeneous, with few patients having full blood and tumor sets and even fewer initial-recurrent tumor pairs. The three-group TCR overlap response model was characterized as speculative, and prospective validation of the model was stated to be required. TCR clonality showed no direct relationship with survival, which suggests that a diverse polyclonal response may matter.

Remarks on this clone: Its antigen remains undetermined. Base qualities were left out, and no much larger clone turns up one base away.

Using the immunoSEQ assay, TCRB CDR3 regions were amplified from around 2 micrograms of genomic DNA, or from all available DNA when less than that was on hand. Multiplex PCR used 60 forward primers for TCR V beta segments and 13 reverse primers for J beta segments. To estimate the number of reads per starting template, synthetic control templates were added to each sample at limiting dilution. Reads of 87 bp were generated by sequencing on the Illumina HiSeq System. As for the original processing: PCR and sequencing errors were removed by merging closely related sequences with a nearest neighbor algorithm. TCR overlap was defined as the percentage of unique tumor TCR beta sequences that were also found in the peripheral blood of the same patient. Imported from immuneACCESS, the table was reduced by TCRdb to in-frame sequences with V and J called. These copies leave out some clones; in studies compared against another copy, an unresolved V gene accounts for under half, and the cause of the remainder is not known. The DNA gave D and trimming, while V, J and clone size come from that table. Counted in this sample were roughly 60,000 clones; about 89% of them appeared once. The ten largest clones take up 11% of the sample.

The source was blood, collected after dendritic cell vaccination. The chain employs TRBV25-1 and TRBJ1-6, with TRBD1 tentatively as D gene (5 bases match). This TCR was recovered from a human donor with glioblastoma. The CDR3 here reads CASSESTVYNSPLHF. The DNA is as follows: TGTGCCAGCAGTGAATCGACAGTTTATAATTCACCCCTCCACTTT.